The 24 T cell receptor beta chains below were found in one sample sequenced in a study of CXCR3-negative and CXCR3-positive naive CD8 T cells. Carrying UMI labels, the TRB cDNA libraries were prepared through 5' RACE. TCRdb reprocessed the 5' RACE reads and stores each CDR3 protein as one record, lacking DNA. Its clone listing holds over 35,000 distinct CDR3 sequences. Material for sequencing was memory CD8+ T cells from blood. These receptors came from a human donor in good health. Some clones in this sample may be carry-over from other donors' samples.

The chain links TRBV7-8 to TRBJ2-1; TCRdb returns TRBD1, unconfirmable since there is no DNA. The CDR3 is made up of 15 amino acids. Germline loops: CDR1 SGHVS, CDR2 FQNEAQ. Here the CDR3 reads CASSLRAGPLNEQFF.

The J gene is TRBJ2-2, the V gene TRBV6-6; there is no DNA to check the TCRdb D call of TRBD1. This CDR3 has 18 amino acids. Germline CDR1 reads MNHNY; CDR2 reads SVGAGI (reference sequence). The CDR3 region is CASRTNPLEGDNTGELFF.

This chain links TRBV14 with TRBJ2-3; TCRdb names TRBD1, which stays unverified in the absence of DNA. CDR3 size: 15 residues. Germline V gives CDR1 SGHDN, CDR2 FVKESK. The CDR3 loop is CASSQERGSTDTQYF. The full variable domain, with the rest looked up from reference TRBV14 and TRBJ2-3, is EAGVTQFPSHSVIEKGQTVTLRCDPISGHDNLYWYRRVMGKEIKFLLHFVKESKQDESGMPNNRFLAERTGGTYSTLKVQPAELEDSGVYFCASSQERGSTDTQYFGPGTRLTVL.

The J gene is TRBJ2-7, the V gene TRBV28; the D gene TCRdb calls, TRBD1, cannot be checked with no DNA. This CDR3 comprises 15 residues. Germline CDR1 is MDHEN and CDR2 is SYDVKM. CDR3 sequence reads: CASSFFLRGMYEQYF.

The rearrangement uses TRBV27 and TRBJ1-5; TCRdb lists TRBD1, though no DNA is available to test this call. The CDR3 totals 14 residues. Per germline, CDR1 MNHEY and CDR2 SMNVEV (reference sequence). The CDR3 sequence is CASRITGGNQPQHF.

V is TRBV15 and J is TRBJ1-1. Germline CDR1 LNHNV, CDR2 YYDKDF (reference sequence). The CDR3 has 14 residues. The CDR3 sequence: CATSSEGSNTEAFF.

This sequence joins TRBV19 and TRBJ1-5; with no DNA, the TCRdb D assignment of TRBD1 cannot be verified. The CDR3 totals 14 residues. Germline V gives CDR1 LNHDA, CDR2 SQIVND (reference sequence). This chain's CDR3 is CASSTTGGGQPQHF. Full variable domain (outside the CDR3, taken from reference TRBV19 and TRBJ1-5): DGGITQSPKYLFRKEGQNVTLSCEQNLNHDAMYWYRQDPGQGLRLIYYSQIVNDFQKGDIAEGYSVSREKKESFPLTVTSAQKNPTAFYLCASSTTGGGQPQHFGDGTRLSIL.

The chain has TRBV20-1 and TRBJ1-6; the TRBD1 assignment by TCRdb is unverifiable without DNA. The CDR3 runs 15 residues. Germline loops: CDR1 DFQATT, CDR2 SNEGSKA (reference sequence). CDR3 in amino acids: CSASQATGGNSPLHF.

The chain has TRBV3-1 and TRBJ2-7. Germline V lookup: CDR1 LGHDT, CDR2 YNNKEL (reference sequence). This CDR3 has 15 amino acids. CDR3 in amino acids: CASSPFDRTSYEQYF.

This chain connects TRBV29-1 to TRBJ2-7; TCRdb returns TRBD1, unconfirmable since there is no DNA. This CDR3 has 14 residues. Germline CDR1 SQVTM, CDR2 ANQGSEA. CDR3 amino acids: CSVATGARTYEQYF.

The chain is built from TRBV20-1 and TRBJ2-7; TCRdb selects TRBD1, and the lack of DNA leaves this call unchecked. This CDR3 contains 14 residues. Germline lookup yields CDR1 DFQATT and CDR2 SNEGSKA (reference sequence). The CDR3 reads CSASGGGDLDEQYF.

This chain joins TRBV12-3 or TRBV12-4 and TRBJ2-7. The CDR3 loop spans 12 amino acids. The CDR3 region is CASSVTSYEQYF.

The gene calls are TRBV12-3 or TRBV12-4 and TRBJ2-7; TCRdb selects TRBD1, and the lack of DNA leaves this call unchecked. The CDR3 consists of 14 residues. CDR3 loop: CASSLGEFGYEQYF.

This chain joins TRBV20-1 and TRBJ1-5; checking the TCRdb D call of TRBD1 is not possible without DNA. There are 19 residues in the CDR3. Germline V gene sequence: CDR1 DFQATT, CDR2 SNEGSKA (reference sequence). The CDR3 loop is CSASDRGQAEGIRNQPQHF.

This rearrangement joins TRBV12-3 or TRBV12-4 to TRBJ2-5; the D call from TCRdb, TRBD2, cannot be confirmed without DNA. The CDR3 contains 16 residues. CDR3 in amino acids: CASSTDYLRDQETQYF.

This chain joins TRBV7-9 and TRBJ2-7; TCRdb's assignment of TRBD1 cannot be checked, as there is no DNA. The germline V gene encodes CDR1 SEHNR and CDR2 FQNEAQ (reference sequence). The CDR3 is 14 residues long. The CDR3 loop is CASSERDTFYEQYF.

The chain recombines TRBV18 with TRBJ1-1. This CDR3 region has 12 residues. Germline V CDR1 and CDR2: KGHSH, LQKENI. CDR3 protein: CASSPPSLEAFF.

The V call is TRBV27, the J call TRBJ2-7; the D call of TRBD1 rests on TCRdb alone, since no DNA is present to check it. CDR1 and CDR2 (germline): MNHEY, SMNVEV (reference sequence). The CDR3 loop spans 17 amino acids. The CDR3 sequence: CASSLSWTGNPGYEQYF.

This CDR3 reads CASIMEDNYGYTF. V gene TRBV12-3 or TRBV12-4 combines with J gene TRBJ1-2. This CDR3 region has 13 residues.

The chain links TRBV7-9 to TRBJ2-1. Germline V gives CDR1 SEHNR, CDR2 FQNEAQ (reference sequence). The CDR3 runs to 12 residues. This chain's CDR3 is CASSLMSDEQFF.

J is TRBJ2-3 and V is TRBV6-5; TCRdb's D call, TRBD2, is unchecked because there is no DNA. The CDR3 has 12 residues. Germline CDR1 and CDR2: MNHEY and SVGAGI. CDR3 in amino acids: CASKAGPYTQYF.

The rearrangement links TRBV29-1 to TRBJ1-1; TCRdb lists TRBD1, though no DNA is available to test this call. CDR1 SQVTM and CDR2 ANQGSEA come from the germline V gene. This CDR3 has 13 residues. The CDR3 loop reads CSADGGWDTEAFF.

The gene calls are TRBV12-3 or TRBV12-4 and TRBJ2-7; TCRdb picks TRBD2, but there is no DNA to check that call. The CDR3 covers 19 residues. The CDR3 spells CASSRGLAGAQFGVYEQYF.

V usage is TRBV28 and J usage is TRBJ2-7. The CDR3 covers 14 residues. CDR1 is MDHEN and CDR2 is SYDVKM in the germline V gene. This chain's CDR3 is CASSPRQGTYEQYF.